These 25 T cell receptor beta chains were all obtained from the same sample, sequenced in a study of Ad26.COV2.S vaccination and SARS-CoV-2 variants. Treatment noted: about 20 received Ad26.COV2.S at low or high dose, single or two shots; several received placebo; per-sample allocation not given. Each sample was drawn 63 days after the first injection (of vaccine or placebo). Using immunoSEQ multiplex PCR, the repertoire was profiled, and TCRdb retains in-frame clones only, with some absent. The table records a few hundred thousand clones, about nine tenths of them present only once. Sample: peripheral blood, taken in a trial of Ad26.COV2.S vaccine versus placebo. The origin of the receptors is a person between 18 and 59 years old who received the Ad26.COV2.S COVID-19 vaccine or a placebo.

This chain joins TRBV5-6 and TRBJ2-7; D gene unclear. This CDR3 has 13 amino acids. Germline loops: CDR1 SGHDT, CDR2 YYEEEE. CDR3 amino acids: CASSIPSRSMTDV. As DNA, the CDR3 is TGTGCCAGCAGCATCCCCTCGCGGTCAATGACGGACGTC.

V is TRBV14 and J is TRBJ2-5; TRBD2 matches at 9 bases. CDR1 SGHDN and CDR2 FVKESK come from the germline V gene. The CDR3 sequence is 16 residues long. The V segment lost 1 base and the J segment 2 bases; nucleotides outside the gene matches: 5. For the CDR3, the DNA is TGTGCCAGCAGCCAAGGCGCTAGCGGGAAACAAGAGACCCAGTACTTC. Translation gives CASSQGASGKQETQYF. The complete variable domain, with remaining parts taken from reference TRBV14 and TRBJ2-5, reads EAGVTQFPSHSVIEKGQTVTLRCDPISGHDNLYWYRRVMGKEIKFLLHFVKESKQDESGMPNNRFLAERTGGTYSTLKVQPAELEDSGVYFCASSQGASGKQETQYFGPGTRLLVL.

This rearrangement joins TRBV7-9 to TRBJ2-7, with D possibly called TRBD1 or TRBD2 (6 bases each). The CDR3 length is 16 residues. Trimming left V 0 bases short and J 0 bases short, with 12 bases between. Germline CDR1 reads SEHNR; CDR2 reads FQNEAQ (reference sequence). CDR3 bases: TGTGCCAGCAGCTTAGCAGGGGGGCCAAGCTCCTACGAGCAGTACTTC. It yields the protein CASSLAGGPSSYEQYF.

The chain couples TRBV19 to TRBJ1-1, with D possibly matching TRBD1 (6 bases). This CDR3 is built from 14 residues. Trimming pared 4 bases from V and 0 bases from J, leaving 9 bases between. The germline V gene has CDR1 LNHDA and CDR2 SQIVND (reference sequence). CDR3 sequence: CASSKQGMNTEAFF. In nucleotides, the CDR3 is TGTGCCAGTAGTAAACAGGGTATGAACACTGAAGCTTTCTTT.

This clone appeared once. The chain carries TRBV19 and TRBJ1-4, with D maybe TRBD1 (5 bases). The germline V and J ends were trimmed by 4 bases and 5 bases, with 17 bases remaining between them. Germline values: CDR1 LNHDA, CDR2 SQIVND (reference sequence). There are 16 residues in the CDR3. CDR3 bases: TGTGCCAGTAGTACAGACAACGGGACGCCGAATGAAAAACTGTTTTTT. Amino acid sequence: CASSTDNGTPNEKLFF.

This clone has a handful of counts. V and J are TRBV6-6 and TRBJ1-5, with D uncertain. The V and J ends lost 0 bases and 9 bases respectively, with 9 bases between them. Germline values: CDR1 MNHNY, CDR2 SVGAGI (reference sequence). CDR3 length: 13 residues. CDR3 loop: CASSYSLDGPQHF. The CDR3 DNA reads TGTGCCAGCAGTTACTCGCTCGATGGGCCCCAGCATTTT.

The chain combines TRBV7-9 with TRBJ1-1; a possible D gene is TRBD1 (6 bases). The germline V gene has CDR1 SEHNR and CDR2 FQNEAQ (reference sequence). This CDR3 comprises 14 residues. V lost 8 bases and J lost 5, with 18 bases in between. CDR3 coding DNA: TGTGCCAGCGTAGCCCTGGGGGGCGGGACTGAAGCTTTCTTT. It is translated as CASVALGGGTEAFF.

The rearrangement joins TRBV12-3 or TRBV12-4 to TRBJ1-4; D gene unclear. V shed 1 base and J shed 7 bases, with 7 bases lying between them. This CDR3 region has 13 residues. The CDR3 loop reads CASSLGTVEKLFF. The CDR3 DNA reads as TGTGCCAGCAGTTTAGGCACAGTTGAAAAACTGTTTTTT.

In this sample, this clone turned up a few times. This chain joins TRBV6-2 or TRBV6-3 and TRBJ1-1, with D unresolved. Germline assignment: CDR1 MNHEY and CDR2 SVGEGT. Deletions cut 0 bases from V and 3 bases from J, with 11 bases between. This CDR3 spans 15 amino acids. CDR3 coding DNA: TGTGCCAGCAGTTACTCGGGCGGAGGCTACACTGAAGCTTTCTTT. Protein: CASSYSGGGYTEAFF.

The V gene is TRBV5-4, the J gene TRBJ1-1; TRBD1 agrees at 7 bases. Trimming took 0 bases from V and 6 from J; bases not matched to a gene: 11. Germline CDR1 and CDR2: SGHNT and YYREEE (reference sequence). This CDR3 is 16 amino acids long. This chain's CDR3 is CASSLDLEGARAEAFF. The CDR3 region has the DNA TGTGCCAGCAGCTTGGATCTGGAGGGGGCCAGAGCTGAAGCTTTCTTT. Full variable domain (remainder filled in from reference TRBV5-4 and TRBJ1-1): ETGVTQSPTHLIKTRGQQVTLRCSSQSGHNTVSWYQQALGQGPQFIFQYYREEENGRGNFPPRFSGLQFPNYSSELNVNALELDDSALYLCASSLDLEGARAEAFFGQGTRLTVV.

This chain joins TRBV19 and TRBJ2-1; D gene uncertain. Germline CDR1 reads LNHDA; CDR2 reads SQIVND (reference sequence). CDR3 length: 14 residues. Trimming shortened V by 5 bases and J by 5 bases, and 13 bases separated the two germline ends. The CDR3 is CASSVRQLHNEQFF. CDR3 sequence (DNA): TGTGCCAGTAGTGTACGGCAGCTCCACAATGAGCAGTTCTTC.

The rearrangement links TRBV10-2 to TRBJ1-1; 9 positions agree with TRBD1. The CDR3 sequence is 12 residues long. Trimming at V came to 5 bases and at J to 10 bases, leaving 5 bases not matched to a gene. Germline CDR1 reads WSHSY; CDR2 reads SAAADI. In DNA form, the CDR3 reads TGCGCCAGCAGTAACAGGGGGCCGGTAGCTTTCTTT. This sequence encodes CASSNRGPVAFF.

The V and J genes are TRBV9 and TRBJ2-2, with 12 bases lining up with TRBD2. Trimming cost V 4 bases and J 6 bases; bases outside gene matches: 13. This CDR3 region has 18 residues. The germline gives CDR1 SGDLS, CDR2 YYNGEE. The CDR3 nucleotides are TGTGCCAGCAGCACCACTAGCGGGGGGCCTCTTTGGGCCGGGGAGCTGTTTTTT. It translates to CASSTTSGGPLWAGELFF.

The J gene is TRBJ2-6, the V gene TRBV7-3; no definite D call. The V and J ends lost 0 bases and 2 bases respectively, with 5 bases between them. CDR3 size: 15 residues. Per germline, CDR1 SGHTA and CDR2 FQGTGA. CDR3 amino acids: CASSLTVTGANVLTF. CDR3 DNA: TGTGCCAGCAGCTTAACGGTAACTGGGGCCAACGTCCTGACTTTC.

CDR3 bases: TGCGCCAGCAGCCAAGAAGGGGACAGATTCTATGGCTACACCTTC. Its translation is CASSQEGDRFYGYTF. The V call is TRBV4-1, the J call TRBJ1-2; TRBD1 agrees at 7 bases. Germline loops: CDR1 MGHRA, CDR2 YSYEKL. V shed 0 bases, J shed 4 bases, and the junction held 5 bases outside the gene matches. The CDR3 covers 15 residues.

This sequence joins TRBV5-5 and TRBJ1-4; 8 bases map to TRBD1. From germline, CDR1 is SGHKS and CDR2 YYEKEE (reference sequence). V lost 3 bases, J lost 7 bases, and 5 bases stayed unmatched. The CDR3 covers 14 residues. CDR3 bases: TGTGCCAGCAGCTCAGGGGGCGGGGGTGAAAAACTGTTTTTT. It codes for CASSSGGGGEKLFF.

In nucleotides, the CDR3 is TGTGCCAGCAGTTACTCAGCGGGGGCGAAGACCCAGTACTTC. Translated: CASSYSAGAKTQYF. V is TRBV6-2 or TRBV6-3 and J is TRBJ2-5; TRBD2 matches at 8 bases. The CDR3 consists of 14 residues. CDR1 is MNHEY and CDR2 is SVGEGT in the germline V gene. The junction had 3 bases not matched to a gene; V was cut back by 0 bases and J by 6 bases.

The chain carries TRBV15 and TRBJ1-4; 8 bases line up with TRBD1. V lost 2 bases, J lost 5 bases, and 16 bases stayed unmatched. CDR3 length: 19 amino acids. Germline assignment: CDR1 LNHNV and CDR2 YYDKDF (reference sequence). This CDR3 reads CATSRRQGRFSPTNEKLFF. CDR3 bases: TGTGCCACCAGCAGACGACAGGGGCGTTTCTCCCCGACAAATGAAAAACTGTTTTTT.

This chain uses TRBV10-2 with TRBJ1-5, with D perhaps matching TRBD1 (5 bases). This CDR3 has 16 residues. Trimming cost V 6 bases and J 3 bases, with 18 bases left between them. CDR1 and CDR2 (germline): WSHSY, SAAADI. The DNA for the CDR3 is TGCGCCAGCAGCAAAGGAAGAGACGGACACAATCAGCCCCAGCATTTT. Protein sequence: CASSKGRDGHNQPQHF.

The chain is built from TRBV29-1 and TRBJ1-1; D uncertain. V dropped 3 bases and J dropped 7 bases, with 12 bases sitting between them. Germline V gene sequence: CDR1 SQVTM, CDR2 ANQGSEA. The CDR3 extends over 12 amino acids. The CDR3 is CSVETLFNEAFF. The CDR3 DNA reads as TGCAGCGTTGAGACCTTGTTCAATGAAGCTTTCTTT.

This chain uses TRBV7-2 with TRBJ1-2; D is perhaps TRBD1 (5 bases). V was shortened by 5 bases and J by 10 bases, with 17 bases between the two germline ends. The CDR3 consists of 13 residues. Germline CDR1 and CDR2: SGHTA and FQGNSA. This CDR3 reads CASSLEPGQTYTF. In DNA form, the CDR3 reads TGTGCCAGCAGCCTCGAGCCGGGGCAGACCTACACCTTC. Supplemented by reference TRBV7-2 and TRBJ1-2, the full variable domain reads GAGVSQSPSNKVTEKGKDVELRCDPISGHTALYWYRQSLGQGLEFLIYFQGNSAPDKSGLPSDRFSAERTGGSVSTLTIQRTQQEDSAVYLCASSLEPGQTYTFGSGTRLTVV.

The chain employs TRBV7-9 and TRBJ2-7; D unclear. This CDR3 is built from 11 residues. Germline CDR1 is SEHNR and CDR2 is FQNEAQ (reference sequence). V was shortened by 2 bases and J by 4 bases, with 3 bases between the two germline ends. Here the CDR3 DNA reads TGTGCCAGCAGCTTATATTACGAGCAGTACTTC. This encodes CASSLYYEQYF.

The chain combines TRBV6-2 or TRBV6-3 with TRBJ2-3; D is perhaps TRBD2 (5 bases). The CDR3 extends over 15 amino acids. CDR1 and CDR2 (germline): MNHEY, SVGEGT. V was shortened by 4 bases and J by 6 bases, with 17 bases between the two germline ends. DNA for the CDR3: TGTGCCAGCAGTTCCTCGGAGGCTCGCGTGGATACGCAGTATTTT. Its translation is CASSSSEARVDTQYF.

The chain carries TRBV3-1 (or the pseudogene TRBV3-2) and TRBJ1-2; 7 bases are shared with TRBD1. The CDR3 sequence is 18 residues long. CDR1 is LGHDT, CDR2 YNNKEL, per germline (reference sequence). V gave up 2 bases and J gave up 2 bases; unmatched junction bases: 14. For the CDR3, the DNA is TGTGCCAGCAGCCAACCACCCCAAGGGGGCAAGGGGAACTATGGCTACACCTTC. This sequence encodes CASSQPPQGGKGNYGYTF.

This sequence joins TRBV5-1 and TRBJ2-7; the D gene is possibly TRBD1 (6 bases). Germline V gives CDR1 SGHRS, CDR2 YFSETQ. The CDR3 runs 13 residues. V was cut by 7 bases and J by 3 bases, with 14 bases left in between. CDR3 region: CASRDTQNYEQYF. CDR3 nucleotides: TGCGCCAGCCGGGACACCCAAAACTACGAGCAGTACTTC.